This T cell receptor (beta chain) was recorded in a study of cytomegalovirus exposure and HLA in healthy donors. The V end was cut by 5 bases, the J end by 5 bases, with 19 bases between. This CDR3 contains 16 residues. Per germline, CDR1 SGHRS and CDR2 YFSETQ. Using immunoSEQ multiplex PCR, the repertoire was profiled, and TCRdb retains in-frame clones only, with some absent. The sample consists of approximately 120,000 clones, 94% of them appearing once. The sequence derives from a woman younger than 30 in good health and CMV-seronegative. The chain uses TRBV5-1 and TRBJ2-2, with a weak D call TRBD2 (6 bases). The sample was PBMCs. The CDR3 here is CASSTTPTGRTGELFF. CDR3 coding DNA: TGCGCCAGCAGTACCACACCAACGGGGAGGACCGGGGAGCTGTTTTTT.